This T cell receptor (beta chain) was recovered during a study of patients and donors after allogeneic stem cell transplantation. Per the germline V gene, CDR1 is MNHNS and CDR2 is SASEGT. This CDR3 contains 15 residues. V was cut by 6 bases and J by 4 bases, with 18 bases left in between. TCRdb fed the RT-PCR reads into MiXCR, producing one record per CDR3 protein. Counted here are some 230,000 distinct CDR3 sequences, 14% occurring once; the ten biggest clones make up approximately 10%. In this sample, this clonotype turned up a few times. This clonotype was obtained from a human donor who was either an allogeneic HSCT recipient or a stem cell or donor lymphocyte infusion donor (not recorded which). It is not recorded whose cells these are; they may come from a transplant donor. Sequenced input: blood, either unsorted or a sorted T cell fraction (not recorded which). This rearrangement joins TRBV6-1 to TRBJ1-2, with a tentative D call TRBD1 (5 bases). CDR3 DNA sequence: TGTGCCAGCAGCCCAGGGACCGACTCCATCTATGGCTACACCTTC. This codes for CASSPGTDSIYGYTF.